Only a few counts were recorded for the clone carrying this T cell receptor beta chain. Trimming cost V 2 bases and J 10 bases, with 19 bases left between them. This CDR3 contains 15 residues. Germline CDR1 is SGDLS and CDR2 is YYNGEE. The sample is drawn from a study of blood T cell repertoires in COVID-19. Study context: The origin of the acute and convalescent COVID-19 samples was the United States, Italy and Spain. The analysed material was cDNA or gDNA that came from T cells, B-cell-depleted T cells, or PBMCs.

Authors' methods: Amplification of reference gene primers provided the estimated nucleated cell counts. Assay: immunoSEQ multiplex PCR; the TCRdb copy retains only in-frame clones and omits some. The DNA gave D and trimming, while V, J and clone size come from that table. The data contain about 200,000 clones, approximately 80% of them singletons. The clonotype comes from a human donor in a cohort sampled during active COVID-19. The source material was peripheral blood. The chain carries TRBV9 and TRBJ2-1; a possible D gene is TRBD2 (5 bases). The CDR3 is CASSVGGGLTREQFF. CDR3 nucleotides: TGTGCCAGCAGCGTCGGAGGAGGCCTGACGCGAGAGCAGTTCTTC.